This entry describes one T cell receptor beta chain. Its specificity is not known. These data originate in a study of CD8+ T cells in alopecia areata. The study, taken as a whole, reports: Especially in alopecia totalis/universalis, lesional scalp showed greater clonality than normal scalp did. Normal skin's resident alphabeta T cells are also sequenced in scalp samples.

Germline CDR1 is GTSNPN and CDR2 is SVGIG (reference sequence). V gave up 0 bases and J gave up 3 bases, with 11 bases separating them. The CDR3 has 14 residues. From PBMCs, CD4+ and CD8+ T cells were sorted. Following RNA extraction, reverse transcription yielded cDNA that acted as the sequencing template. Generated by immunoSEQ multiplex PCR, the TCRdb table keeps only in-frame clones and is missing some. The data show under 130,000 clones, roughly half seen once. This chain uses TRBV30 with TRBJ1-2; D is perhaps TRBD1 (6 bases). The source material was CD4+ T cells sorted from blood. This TCR was sampled from a human donor in good health. The DNA of the CDR3 is TGTGCCTGGAGTGTACGTAACAGGGACTATGGCTACACCTTC. It yields the protein CAWSVRNRDYGYTF.